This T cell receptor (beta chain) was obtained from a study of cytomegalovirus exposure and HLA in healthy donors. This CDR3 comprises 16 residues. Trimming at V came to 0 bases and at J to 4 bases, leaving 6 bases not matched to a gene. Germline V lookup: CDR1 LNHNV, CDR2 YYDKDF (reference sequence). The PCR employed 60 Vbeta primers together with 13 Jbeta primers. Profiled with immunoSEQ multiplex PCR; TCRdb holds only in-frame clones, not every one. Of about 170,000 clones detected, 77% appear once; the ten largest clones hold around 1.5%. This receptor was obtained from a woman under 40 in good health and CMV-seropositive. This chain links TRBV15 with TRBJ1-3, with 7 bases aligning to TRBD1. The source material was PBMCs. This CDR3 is CATSRDLRGPGNTIYF. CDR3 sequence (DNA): TGTGCCACCAGCAGAGATCTGAGGGGGCCAGGAAACACCATATATTTT.